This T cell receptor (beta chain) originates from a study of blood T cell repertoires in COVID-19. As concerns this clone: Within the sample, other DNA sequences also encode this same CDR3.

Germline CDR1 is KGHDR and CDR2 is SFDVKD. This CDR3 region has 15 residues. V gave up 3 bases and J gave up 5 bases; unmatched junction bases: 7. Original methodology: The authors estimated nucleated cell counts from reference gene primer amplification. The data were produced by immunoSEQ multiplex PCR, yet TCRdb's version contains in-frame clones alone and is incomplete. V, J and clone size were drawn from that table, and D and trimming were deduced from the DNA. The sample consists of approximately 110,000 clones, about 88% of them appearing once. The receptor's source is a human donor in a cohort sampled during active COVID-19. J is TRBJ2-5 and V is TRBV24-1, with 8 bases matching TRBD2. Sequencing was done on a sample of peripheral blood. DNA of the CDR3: TGTGCCACCAGTGATCCCGGGGGGGCGGGGGAGACCCAGTACTTC. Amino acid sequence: CATSDPGGAGETQYF.